Presented here are 20 T cell receptor beta chains from one specimen sequenced in a study of blood T cell repertoires in COVID-19. The table came from immunoSEQ multiplex PCR; TCRdb's copy has only in-frame clones and leaves some out. The data hold about 280,000 clones, with around 85% observed a single time. Sequences were obtained from peripheral blood. Receptors were obtained from a woman in her 70s with acute or convalescent COVID-19.

This chain connects TRBV29-1 to TRBJ1-4; TRBD1 agrees at 11 bases. From germline, CDR1 is SQVTM and CDR2 ANQGSEA. With V trimmed by 7 bases and J by 8 bases, 6 bases remained unmatched. This CDR3 contains 13 residues. The CDR3 sequence is CSGRDRGREKLFF. CDR3 nucleotides: TGCAGCGGCCGGGACAGGGGGAGAGAAAAACTGTTTTTT. The variable domain in full, completed from reference TRBV29-1 and TRBJ1-4, reads SAVISQKPSRDICQRGTSLTIQCQVDSQVTMMFWYRQQPGQSLTLIATANQGSEATYESGFVIDKFPISRPNLTFSTLTVSNMSPEDSSIYLCSGRDRGREKLFFGSGTQLSVL.

The chain is built from TRBV7-9 and TRBJ1-4; D call uncertain. Germline loops: CDR1 SEHNR, CDR2 FQNEAQ (reference sequence). V lost 8 bases and J 1 base, leaving 8 bases between the germline ends. This CDR3 region has 13 residues. In nucleotides, the CDR3 is TGTGCCAGCTGCTACAGAACTAATGAAAAACTGTTTTTT. It translates to CASCYRTNEKLFF.

The chain carries TRBV3-1 (or the pseudogene TRBV3-2) and TRBJ2-7, with TRBD1 as a possible D gene (5 bases). CDR1 is LGHDT and CDR2 is YNNKEL in the germline V gene (reference sequence). This CDR3 spans 13 amino acids. V gave up 6 bases and J gave up 1 base, with 10 bases separating them. The CDR3 loop is CASSGAISYEQYF. The CDR3 coding sequence is TGTGCCAGCAGTGGGGCGATATCCTACGAGCAGTACTTC.

The chain combines TRBV3-1 (or the pseudogene TRBV3-2) with TRBJ2-3; TRBD1 matches at 7 bases. CDR3 length: 18 residues. V lost 0 bases and J lost 1; bases outside the gene matches: 10. The germline gives CDR1 LGHDT, CDR2 YNNKEL (reference sequence). CDR3 loop: CASSQELDRVSGTDTQYF. DNA for the CDR3: TGTGCCAGCAGCCAAGAATTAGACAGGGTTTCGGGCACAGATACGCAGTATTTT.

The chain couples TRBV10-1 to TRBJ2-7; a possible D gene is TRBD2 (6 bases). Germline CDR1 reads WNHNN; CDR2 reads SYGVQD (reference sequence). This CDR3 contains 12 residues. Deletions cut 8 bases from V and 0 bases from J, with 8 bases between. The DNA of the CDR3 is TGCGCCAGCGGAGCGGGCTCCTACGAGCAGTACTTC. This gives the protein CASGAGSYEQYF.

This clone was counted once. J is TRBJ1-2 and V is TRBV12-5; D gene ambiguous. This CDR3 has 13 residues. The germline V gene encodes CDR1 LGHNT and CDR2 FRNRAP. Trimming removed 7 bases at V and 5 bases at J, with 14 bases between. The CDR3: CASARGQNYGYTF. The CDR3 DNA reads as TGTGCTAGTGCCCGGGGTCAAAATTATGGCTACACCTTC.

This clone was recorded a few times. One junction end disagrees with the germline gene, perhaps due to a read error. The chain joins TRBV6-1 to TRBJ2-7, with a weak D call TRBD1 (5 bases). Germline assignment: CDR1 MNHNS and CDR2 SASEGT. The CDR3 consists of 11 residues. Written as DNA, the CDR3 is TGTGCCAGCAGTGAAGCGAGTGGGGCGAACTTC. Protein: CASSEASGANF.

This chain joins TRBV7-2 and TRBJ1-1, with D hard to call. Germline lookup yields CDR1 SGHTA and CDR2 FQGNSA. V was cut by 3 bases and J by 0 bases, with 11 bases left in between. The CDR3 length is 15 residues. The CDR3 is CASSLGRLMNTEAFF. DNA of the CDR3: TGTGCCAGCAGCTTGGGGAGACTAATGAACACTGAAGCTTTCTTT.

This clone was found a few times. This chain links TRBV28 with TRBJ2-7, with D unresolved. Deletions cut 5 bases from V and 3 bases from J, with 5 bases between. CDR1 and CDR2 from the germline V gene are MDHEN and SYDVKM. The CDR3 is 11 amino acids. In DNA form, the CDR3 reads TGTGCCAGCAGTACCGGCTACGAGCAGTACTTC. Residues: CASSTGYEQYF.

J is TRBJ1-1 and V is TRBV27; a weak D match, TRBD1 (5 bases). Germline assignment: CDR1 MNHEY and CDR2 SMNVEV (reference sequence). The CDR3 has 11 amino acids. Trimming stripped 8 bases from V and 10 bases from J, with 14 bases between. The CDR3 DNA reads TGTGCCAGCGGTAGGGGAACGAGAGCTTTCTTT. Translation: CASGRGTRAFF.

This clone was observed a few times. This chain uses TRBV29-1 with TRBJ1-2; D gene uncertain. Germline V gene lookup returns CDR1 SQVTM and CDR2 ANQGSEA. CDR3 length: 14 residues. The germline V and J ends were trimmed by 3 bases and 4 bases, with 15 bases remaining between them. The CDR3 reads CSVDERGGSYGYTF. The CDR3 DNA reads as TGCAGCGTTGATGAGAGAGGAGGGTCCTATGGCTACACCTTC.

V gene TRBV19 combines with J gene TRBJ2-1; 7 bases are shared with TRBD1. V lost 4 bases and J lost 4; bases outside the gene matches: 7. The CDR3 covers 15 residues. The germline gives CDR1 LNHDA, CDR2 SQIVND (reference sequence). The CDR3 reads CASSTRQGSYNEQFF. For the CDR3, the DNA is TGTGCCAGTAGTACACGACAGGGTTCATACAATGAGCAGTTCTTC.

This clone occurred once. The chain is built from TRBV6-6 and TRBJ2-7; no reliable D call. V was pared by 5 bases and J by 5 bases, with 10 bases between. CDR3 size: 12 residues. The V gene's germline CDR1 is MNHNY and CDR2 SVGAGI (reference sequence). CDR3 DNA sequence: TGTGCCAGCAGTCACGACTCTAACGAGCAGTACTTC. Amino acids: CASSHDSNEQYF.

This clone has just one count. The chain is built from TRBV5-1 and TRBJ2-3; no definite D call. The V end was cut by 1 base, the J end by 4 bases, with 4 bases between. CDR1 is SGHRS and CDR2 is YFSETQ in the germline V gene. The length of the CDR3 is 12 residues. CDR3 sequence reads: CASSLSSDTQYF. CDR3 sequence (DNA): TGCGCCAGCAGCTTGTCTTCAGATACGCAGTATTTT.

The rearrangement links TRBV24-1 to TRBJ1-3; D is possibly TRBD1 (5 bases). Germline V gene lookup returns CDR1 KGHDR and CDR2 SFDVKD. The CDR3 has 16 residues. V lost 4 bases and J lost 1, with 13 bases in between. In DNA, the CDR3 is TGTGCCACCAGTGACCCAGGGTCTAATTCTGGAAACACCATATATTTT. Its protein is CATSDPGSNSGNTIYF.

The chain recombines TRBV5-1 with TRBJ2-5; TRBD2 matches 10 bases. CDR3 length equals 14 residues. V shed 5 bases, J shed 5 bases, and the junction held 6 bases outside the gene matches. The germline V gene has CDR1 SGHRS and CDR2 YFSETQ. The CDR3 loop reads CASRVVLAGETQYF. DNA for the CDR3: TGCGCCAGCAGGGTCGTACTAGCGGGGGAGACCCAGTACTTC.

The chain combines TRBV3-1 (or the pseudogene TRBV3-2) with TRBJ2-3; unclear D gene. The germline V gene encodes CDR1 LGHDT and CDR2 YNNKEL (reference sequence). The V and J ends lost 3 bases and 1 base respectively, with 11 bases between them. This CDR3 spans 15 amino acids. CDR3 sequence reads: CASSHTKSGTDTQYF. DNA for the CDR3: TGTGCCAGCAGCCACACGAAAAGCGGCACAGATACGCAGTATTTT.

This chain connects TRBV21-1 to TRBJ1-2; the table gives TRBD1 as D, unverified against the DNA. TRBV21-1 is an annotated pseudogene. CDR3 size: 16 residues. The CDR3 bases are TGTGCCAGCAGACCGATATTCGACAGGGCTGACTATGGCTACACCTTC. Encoded protein: CASRPIFDRADYGYTF.

V gene TRBV4-2 combines with J gene TRBJ1-2, with D unclear. The germline gives CDR1 LGHNA, CDR2 YNFKEQ. V was trimmed by 0 bases and J by 8 bases, leaving 7 bases between them. The length of the CDR3 is 12 residues. CDR3 loop: CASSQDRGGYTF. The CDR3 DNA follows: TGTGCCAGCAGCCAAGATCGCGGCGGCTACACCTTC.

The V gene is TRBV20-1, the J gene TRBJ1-2, with a possible D match to TRBD1 (5 bases). This CDR3 region has 11 residues. Germline-derived CDR1 and CDR2 are DFQATT and SNEGSKA (reference sequence). The ends were cut back, 6 bases at V and 1 base at J, with 6 bases in the middle. The CDR3 spells CSAGVNYGYTF. The CDR3 DNA reads as TGCAGTGCAGGGGTTAACTATGGCTACACCTTC.